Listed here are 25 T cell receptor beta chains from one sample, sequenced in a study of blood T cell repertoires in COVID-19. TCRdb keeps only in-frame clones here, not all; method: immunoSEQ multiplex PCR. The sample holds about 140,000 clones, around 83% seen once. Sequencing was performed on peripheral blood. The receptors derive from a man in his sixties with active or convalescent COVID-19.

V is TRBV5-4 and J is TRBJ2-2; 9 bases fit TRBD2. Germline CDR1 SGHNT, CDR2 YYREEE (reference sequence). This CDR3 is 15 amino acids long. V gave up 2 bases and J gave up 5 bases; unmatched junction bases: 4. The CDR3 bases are TGTGCCAGCAGCTTAGCGGGAGGTAGAACCGGGGAGCTGTTTTTT. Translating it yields CASSLAGGRTGELFF.

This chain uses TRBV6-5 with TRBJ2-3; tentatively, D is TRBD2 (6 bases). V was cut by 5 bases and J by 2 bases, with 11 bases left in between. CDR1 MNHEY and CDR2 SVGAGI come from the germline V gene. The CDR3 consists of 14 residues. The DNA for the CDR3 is TGTGCCAGCAGTCGCCGGGGGTCCACAGATACGCAGTATTTT. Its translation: CASSRRGSTDTQYF.

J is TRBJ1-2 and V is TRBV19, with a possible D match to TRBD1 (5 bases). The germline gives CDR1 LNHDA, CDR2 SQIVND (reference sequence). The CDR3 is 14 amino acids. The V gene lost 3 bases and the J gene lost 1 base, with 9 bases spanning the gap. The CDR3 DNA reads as TGTGCCAGTAGTATTGACAGCGTTAACTATGGCTACACCTTC. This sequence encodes CASSIDSVNYGYTF.

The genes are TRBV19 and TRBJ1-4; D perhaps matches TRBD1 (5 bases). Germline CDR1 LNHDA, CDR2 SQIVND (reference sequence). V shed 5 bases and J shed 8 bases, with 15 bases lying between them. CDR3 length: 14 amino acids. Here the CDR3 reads CASSLPGGMEKLFF. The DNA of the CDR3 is TGTGCCAGTAGTCTCCCGGGGGGGATGGAAAAACTGTTTTTT.

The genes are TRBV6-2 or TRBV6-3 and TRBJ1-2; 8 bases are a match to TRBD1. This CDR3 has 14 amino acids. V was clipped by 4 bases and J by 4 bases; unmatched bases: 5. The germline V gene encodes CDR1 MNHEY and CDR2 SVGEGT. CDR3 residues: CASSWGTGVYGYTF. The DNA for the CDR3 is TGTGCCAGCAGTTGGGGGACAGGAGTCTATGGCTACACCTTC.

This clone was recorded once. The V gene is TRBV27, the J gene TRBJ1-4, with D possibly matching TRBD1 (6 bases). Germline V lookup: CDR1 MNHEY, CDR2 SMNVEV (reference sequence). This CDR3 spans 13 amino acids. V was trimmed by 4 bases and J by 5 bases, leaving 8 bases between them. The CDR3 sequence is CASSYRENEKLFF. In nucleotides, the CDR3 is TGTGCCAGCAGTTACAGGGAAAATGAAAAACTGTTTTTT. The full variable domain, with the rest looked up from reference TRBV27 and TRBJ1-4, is EAQVTQNPRYLITVTGKKLTVTCSQNMNHEYMSWYRQDPGLGLRQIYYSMNVEVTDKGDVPEGYKVSRKEKRNFPLILESPSPNQTSLYFCASSYRENEKLFFGSGTQLSVL.

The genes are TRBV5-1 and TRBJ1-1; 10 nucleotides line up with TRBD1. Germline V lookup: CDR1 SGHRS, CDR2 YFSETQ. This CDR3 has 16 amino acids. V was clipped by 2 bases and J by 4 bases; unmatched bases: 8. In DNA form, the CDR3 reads TGCGCCAGCAGCTTTGGGACGGGACAGGGGAGCACTGAAGCTTTCTTT. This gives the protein CASSFGTGQGSTEAFF.

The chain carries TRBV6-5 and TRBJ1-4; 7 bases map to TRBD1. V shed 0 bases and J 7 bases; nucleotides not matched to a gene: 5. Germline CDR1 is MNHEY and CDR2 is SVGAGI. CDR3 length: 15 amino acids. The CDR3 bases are TGTGCCAGCAGTTACTCGCAGGGGGAGAGTGAAAAACTGTTTTTT. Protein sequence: CASSYSQGESEKLFF.

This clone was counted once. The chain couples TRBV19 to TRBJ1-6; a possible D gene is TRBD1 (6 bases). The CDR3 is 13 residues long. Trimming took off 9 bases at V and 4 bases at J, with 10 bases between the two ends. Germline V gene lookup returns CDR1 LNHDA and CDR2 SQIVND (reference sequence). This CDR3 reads CASRQVYNSPLHF. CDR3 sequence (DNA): TGTGCCAGCCGACAGGTTTATAATTCACCCCTCCACTTT. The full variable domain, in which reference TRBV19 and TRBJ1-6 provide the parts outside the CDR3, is DGGITQSPKYLFRKEGQNVTLSCEQNLNHDAMYWYRQDPGQGLRLIYYSQIVNDFQKGDIAEGYSVSREKKESFPLTVTSAQKNPTAFYLCASRQVYNSPLHFGNGTRLTVT.

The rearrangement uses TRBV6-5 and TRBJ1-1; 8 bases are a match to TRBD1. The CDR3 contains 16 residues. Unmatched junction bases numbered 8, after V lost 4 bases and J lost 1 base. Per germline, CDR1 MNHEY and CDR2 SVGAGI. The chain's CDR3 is CASSWGQGAQNTEAFF. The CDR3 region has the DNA TGTGCCAGCAGTTGGGGTCAGGGGGCCCAGAACACTGAAGCTTTCTTT.

The CDR3 reads CASSSLGLGDEQFF. The CDR3 DNA reads TGTGCCAGCAGCTCCCTAGGTTTAGGCGATGAGCAGTTCTTC. V gene TRBV7-9 combines with J gene TRBJ2-1; no reliable D call. The CDR3 has 14 residues. Germline values: CDR1 SEHNR, CDR2 FQNEAQ (reference sequence). Between the trimmed V and J ends, which lost 4 bases and 8 bases, there was a span of 15 bases.

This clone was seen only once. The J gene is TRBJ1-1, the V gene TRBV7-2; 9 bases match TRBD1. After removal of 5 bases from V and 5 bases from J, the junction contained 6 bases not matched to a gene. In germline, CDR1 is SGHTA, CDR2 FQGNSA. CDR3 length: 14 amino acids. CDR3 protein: CASSPDRGWTEAFF. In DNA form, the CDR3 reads TGTGCCAGCAGCCCAGACAGGGGGTGGACTGAAGCTTTCTTT.

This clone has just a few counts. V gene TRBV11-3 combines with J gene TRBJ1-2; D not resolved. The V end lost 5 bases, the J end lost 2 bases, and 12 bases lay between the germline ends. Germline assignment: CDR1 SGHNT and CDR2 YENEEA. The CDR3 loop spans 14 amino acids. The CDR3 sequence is CASSPGGRNYGYTF. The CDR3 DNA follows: TGTGCCAGCAGCCCGGGAGGACGAAACTATGGCTACACCTTC.

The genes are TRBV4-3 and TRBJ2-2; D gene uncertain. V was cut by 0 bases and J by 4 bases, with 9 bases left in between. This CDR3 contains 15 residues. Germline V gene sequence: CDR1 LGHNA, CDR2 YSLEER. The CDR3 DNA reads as TGCGCCAGCAGCCAAGATCATGTTAGCACCGGGGAGCTGTTTTTT. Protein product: CASSQDHVSTGELFF.

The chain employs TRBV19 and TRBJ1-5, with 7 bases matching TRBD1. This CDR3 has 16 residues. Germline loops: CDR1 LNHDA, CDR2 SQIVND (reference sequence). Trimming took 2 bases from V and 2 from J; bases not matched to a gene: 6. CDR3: CASSISGGGGNQPQHF. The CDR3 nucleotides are TGTGCCAGTAGTATATCAGGAGGGGGCGGCAATCAGCCCCAGCATTTT.

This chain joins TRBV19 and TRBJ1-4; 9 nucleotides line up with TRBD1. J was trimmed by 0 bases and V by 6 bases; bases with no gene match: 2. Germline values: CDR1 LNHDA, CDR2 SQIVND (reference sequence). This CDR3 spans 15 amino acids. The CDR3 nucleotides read TGTGCCAGTAGGGACAGGGGATCAACTAATGAAAAACTGTTTTTT. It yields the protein CASRDRGSTNEKLFF.

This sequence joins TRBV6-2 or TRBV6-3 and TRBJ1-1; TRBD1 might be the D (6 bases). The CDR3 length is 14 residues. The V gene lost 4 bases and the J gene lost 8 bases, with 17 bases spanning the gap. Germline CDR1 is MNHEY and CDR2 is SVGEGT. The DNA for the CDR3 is TGTGCCAGCAGTTTTCGCGCCCGGACAGAAGAAGCTTTCTTT. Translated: CASSFRARTEEAFF.

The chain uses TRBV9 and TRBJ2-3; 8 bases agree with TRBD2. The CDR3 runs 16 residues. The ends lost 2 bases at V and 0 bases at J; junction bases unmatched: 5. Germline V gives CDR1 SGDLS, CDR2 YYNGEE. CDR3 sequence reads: CASSVTQRGSTDTQYF. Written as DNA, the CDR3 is TGTGCCAGCAGCGTTACCCAGCGGGGGAGCACAGATACGCAGTATTTT.

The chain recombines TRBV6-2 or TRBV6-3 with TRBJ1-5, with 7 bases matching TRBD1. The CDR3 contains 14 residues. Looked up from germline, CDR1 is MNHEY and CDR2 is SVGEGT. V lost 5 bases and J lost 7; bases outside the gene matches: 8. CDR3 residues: CASSHGQVVQPQHF. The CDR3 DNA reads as TGTGCCAGCAGTCACGGACAGGTCGTGCAGCCCCAGCATTTT.

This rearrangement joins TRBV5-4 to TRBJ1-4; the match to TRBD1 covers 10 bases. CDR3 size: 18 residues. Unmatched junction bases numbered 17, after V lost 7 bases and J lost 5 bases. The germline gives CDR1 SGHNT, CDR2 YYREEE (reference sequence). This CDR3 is CASSDRRTGGGGNEKLFF. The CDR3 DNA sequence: TGTGCCAGCTCCGACCGCAGGACAGGGGGAGGTGGAAATGAAAAACTGTTTTTT.

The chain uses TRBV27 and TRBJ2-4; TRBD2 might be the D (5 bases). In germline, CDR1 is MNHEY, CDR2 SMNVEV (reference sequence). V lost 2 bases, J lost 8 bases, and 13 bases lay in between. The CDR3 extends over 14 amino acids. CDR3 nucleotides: TGTGCCAGCAGTTTACTGGGAGACTCTGACATTCAGTACTTC. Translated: CASSLLGDSDIQYF.

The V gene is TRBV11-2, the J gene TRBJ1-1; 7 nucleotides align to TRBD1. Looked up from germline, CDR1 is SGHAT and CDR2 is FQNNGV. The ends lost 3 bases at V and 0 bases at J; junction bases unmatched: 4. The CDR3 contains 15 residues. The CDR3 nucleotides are TGTGCCAGCAGCTTCTGGGACAGCGTGAACACTGAAGCTTTCTTT. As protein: CASSFWDSVNTEAFF.

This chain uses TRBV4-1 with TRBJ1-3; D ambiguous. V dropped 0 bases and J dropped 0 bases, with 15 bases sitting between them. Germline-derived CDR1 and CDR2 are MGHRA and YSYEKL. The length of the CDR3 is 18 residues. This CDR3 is CASSQDFGGTASGNTIYF. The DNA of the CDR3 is TGCGCCAGCAGCCAAGATTTCGGAGGAACAGCCTCTGGAAACACCATATATTTT.

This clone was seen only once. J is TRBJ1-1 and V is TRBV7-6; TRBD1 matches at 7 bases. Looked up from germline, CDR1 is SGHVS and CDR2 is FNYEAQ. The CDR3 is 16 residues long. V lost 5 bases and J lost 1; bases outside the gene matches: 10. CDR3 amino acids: CASSHTQGTANTEAFF. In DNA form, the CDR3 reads TGTGCCAGCAGCCATACGCAAGGGACAGCGAACACTGAAGCTTTCTTT.

The CDR3 sequence: CASSQATGSGNTIYF. DNA for the CDR3: TGCGCCAGCAGCCAAGCGACGGGCTCTGGAAACACCATATATTTT. The rearrangement links TRBV4-1 to TRBJ1-3; D is unclear. The CDR3 sequence is 15 residues long. Germline-derived CDR1 and CDR2 are MGHRA and YSYEKL. V was cut by 1 base and J by 0 bases, with 7 bases left in between.